What follows are 3 T cell receptor beta chains derived from one specimen sequenced in a study of vaccination effects on CD4 cells after COVID-19. Viral peptide pools were used in the ViraFEST assay to expand antigen-specific CD4+ T cells, and sequencing came afterward. Following culture for nine to ten days, CD4+ T cells were isolated. The study found no prior SARS-CoV-2 infection in the vaccine recipients, who tested negative for nucleocapsid antibodies. No antigen has been assigned to these receptors. Profiled with immunoSEQ multiplex PCR; TCRdb holds only in-frame clones, not every one. The sample carries around 66,000 clones, approximately 75% recorded once. The sample here was CD4+ T cells from PBMCs cultured with HCoV-OC43 spike peptides, taken before COVID-19 vaccination. Regarding subset: HCoV-OC43 spike overlapping peptide pool stimulation. Source of these receptors: a human donor who received a COVID-19 vaccine.

The rearrangement joins TRBV5-1 to TRBJ1-6; 7 nucleotides match TRBD1. The trim removed 0 bases at V and 6 bases at J, leaving 6 bases unmatched. The CDR3 is 16 amino acids. Germline V gene lookup returns CDR1 SGHRS and CDR2 YFSETQ. Written as DNA, the CDR3 is TGCGCCAGCAGCTTGGTTGTGACAGGGTTTAATTCACCCCTCCACTTT. Its translation is CASSLVVTGFNSPLHF. The full variable domain, with the rest looked up from reference TRBV5-1 and TRBJ1-6, is KAGVTQTPRYLIKTRGQQVTLSCSPISGHRSVSWYQQTPGQGLQFLFEYFSETQRNKGNFPGRFSGRQFSNSRSEMNVSTLELGDSALYLCASSLVVTGFNSPLHFGNGTRLTVT.

V is TRBV5-6 and J is TRBJ2-7; no clear D. V lost 4 bases and J 0 bases, leaving 11 bases between the germline ends. Germline CDR1 reads SGHDT; CDR2 reads YYEEEE. The CDR3 is 14 amino acids. The DNA of the CDR3 is TGTGCCAGCAGCCACCTACAGAGCTCCTACGAGCAGTACGTC. Encoded protein: CASSHLQSSYEQYV.

The chain combines TRBV5-8 with TRBJ2-1, with unresolved D. V was cut by 7 bases and J by 0 bases, with 20 bases left in between. In germline, CDR1 is SGHTS, CDR2 YDEGEE. This CDR3 contains 17 residues. CDR3 sequence: CASPDGYYLNSYNEQFF. CDR3 DNA: TGTGCCAGCCCCGATGGGTACTACCTGAACTCCTACAATGAGCAGTTCTTC.